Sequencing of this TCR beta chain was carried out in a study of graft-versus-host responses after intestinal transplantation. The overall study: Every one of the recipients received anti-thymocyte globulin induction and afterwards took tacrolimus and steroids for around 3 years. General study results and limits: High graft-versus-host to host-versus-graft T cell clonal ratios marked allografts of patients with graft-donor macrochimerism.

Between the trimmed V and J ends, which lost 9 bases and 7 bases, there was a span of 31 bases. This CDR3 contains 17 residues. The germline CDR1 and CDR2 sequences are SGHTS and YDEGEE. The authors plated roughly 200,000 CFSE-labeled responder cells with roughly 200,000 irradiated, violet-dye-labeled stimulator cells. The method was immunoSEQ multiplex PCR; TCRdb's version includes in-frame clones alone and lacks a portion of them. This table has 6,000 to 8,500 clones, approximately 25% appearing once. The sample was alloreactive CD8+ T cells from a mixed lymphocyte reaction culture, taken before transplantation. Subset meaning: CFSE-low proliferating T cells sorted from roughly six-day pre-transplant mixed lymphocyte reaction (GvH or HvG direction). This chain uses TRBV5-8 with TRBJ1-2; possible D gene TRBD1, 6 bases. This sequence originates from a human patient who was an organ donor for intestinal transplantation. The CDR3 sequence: CAIEGRTVGYRGGGYTF. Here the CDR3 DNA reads TGTGCCATCGAAGGGCGGACAGTGGGATACCGTGGGGGTGGCTACACCTTC.